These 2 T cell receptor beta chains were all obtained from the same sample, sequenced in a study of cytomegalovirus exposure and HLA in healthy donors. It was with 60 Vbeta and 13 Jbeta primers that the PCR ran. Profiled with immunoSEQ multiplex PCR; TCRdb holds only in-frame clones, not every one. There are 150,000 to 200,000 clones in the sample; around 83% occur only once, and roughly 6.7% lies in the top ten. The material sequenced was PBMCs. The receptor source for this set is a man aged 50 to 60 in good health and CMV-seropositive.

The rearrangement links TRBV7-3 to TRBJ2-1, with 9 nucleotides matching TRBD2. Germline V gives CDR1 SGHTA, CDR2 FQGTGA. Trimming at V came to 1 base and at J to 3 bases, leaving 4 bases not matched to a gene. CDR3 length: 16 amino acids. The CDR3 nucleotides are TGTGCCAGCAGCTTAATGGCTAGCGGGATCTACAATGAGCAGTTCTTC. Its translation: CASSLMASGIYNEQFF. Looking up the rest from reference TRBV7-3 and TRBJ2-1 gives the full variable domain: GAGVSQTPSNKVTEKGKYVELRCDPISGHTALYWYRQSLGQGPEFLIYFQGTGAADDSGLPNDRFFAVRPEGSVSTLKIQRTERGDSAVYLCASSLMASGIYNEQFFGPGTRLTVL.

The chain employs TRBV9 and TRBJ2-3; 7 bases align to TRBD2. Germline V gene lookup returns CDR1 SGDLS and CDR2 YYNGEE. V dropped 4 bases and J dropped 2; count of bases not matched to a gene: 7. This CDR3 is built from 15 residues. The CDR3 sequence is CASSSREGLTDTQYF. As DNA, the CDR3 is TGTGCCAGCAGCTCTAGGGAGGGGCTCACAGATACGCAGTATTTT.